This is a list of T cell receptor beta chains from one sample in a study of identical twins. TCRdb recomputed calls from the 5' RACE reads with MiXCR, one row per CDR3 protein. Among 400,000 to 500,000 distinct CDR3 sequences listed, about 18% were seen once. Material for sequencing was naive T cells sorted from blood. The source is a man aged 45-65 years in good health. Each CDR3 is given with its conserved first and last residue.

j_call v_call cdr3_aa
TRBJ2-3 TRBV27 CASSFSLRLAGTDTQYF
TRBJ1-1 TRBV3-1 CASSRSFNRVSENTEAFF
TRBJ2-1 TRBV28 CASSFSGRANEQFF
TRBJ2-7 TRBV4-2 CASSHGDPLAGRYEQYF
TRBJ2-5 TRBV9 CASSVGRQGDRETQYF
TRBJ2-7 TRBV20-1 CSAPYGLGYEQYF
TRBJ1-6 TRBV6-5 CASSYSWESSYNSPLHF
TRBJ2-1 TRBV23-1 CASSQSKQGFGEQFF
TRBJ1-2 TRBV7-2 CASSLLQGAGYTF
TRBJ1-1 TRBV29-1 CSVRGTSRATEAFF
TRBJ2-7 TRBV6-2/TRBV6-3 CASSQPTSGRAYEQYF
TRBJ2-7 TRBV7-2 CASSETSGRRYEQYF
TRBJ2-7 TRBV15 CATSTRLNYEQYF
TRBJ1-1 TRBV7-8 CASSLVRSNTEAFF
TRBJ2-2 TRBV5-1 CASSLSQKNTGELFF
TRBJ2-7 TRBV4-3 CASSQRAGGPYEQYF
TRBJ2-7 TRBV12-3/TRBV12-4 CASSHSRDEQYF
TRBJ2-7 TRBV12-3/TRBV12-4 CASSLGGGPQAYEQYF
TRBJ2-7 TRBV12-3/TRBV12-4 CASSSRDRAAYEQYF
TRBJ2-2 TRBV7-9 CASSSSNQGTGELFF
TRBJ2-5 TRBV25-1 CASIQGLAEEAYEETQYF
TRBJ2-1 TRBV5-1 CASSLERLGSGSYEQFF
TRBJ2-3 TRBV5-1 CASSKGTRFTDTQYF
TRBJ2-1 TRBV7-9 CASSRGLLDNEQFF